What follows is one TCR beta chain and its context. Using its own MiXCR run on the RT-PCR reads, TCRdb lists one record per CDR3 protein. The data hold 650,000 to 700,000 distinct CDR3 sequences, with about 15% observed a single time. This sample stems from a study of response to subunit inactivated influenza vaccine. The sequencing here drew on PBMCs from blood, taken about 13 days after vaccination. This sequence was found in a man in his fifties or sixties who received an inactivated influenza vaccine.

This CDR3 reads CASSLTFRTGGEQYF. The DNA for the CDR3 is TGTGCCAGCAGCTTAACATTTCGGACAGGGGGGGAGCAGTACTTC. The chain uses TRBV7-9 and TRBJ2-7; TRBD1 agrees at 10 bases. Germline CDR1 SEHNR, CDR2 FQNEAQ (reference sequence). The CDR3 is 15 residues long. V lost 2 bases to trimming and J lost 7 bases; unmatched junction nucleotides: 8.